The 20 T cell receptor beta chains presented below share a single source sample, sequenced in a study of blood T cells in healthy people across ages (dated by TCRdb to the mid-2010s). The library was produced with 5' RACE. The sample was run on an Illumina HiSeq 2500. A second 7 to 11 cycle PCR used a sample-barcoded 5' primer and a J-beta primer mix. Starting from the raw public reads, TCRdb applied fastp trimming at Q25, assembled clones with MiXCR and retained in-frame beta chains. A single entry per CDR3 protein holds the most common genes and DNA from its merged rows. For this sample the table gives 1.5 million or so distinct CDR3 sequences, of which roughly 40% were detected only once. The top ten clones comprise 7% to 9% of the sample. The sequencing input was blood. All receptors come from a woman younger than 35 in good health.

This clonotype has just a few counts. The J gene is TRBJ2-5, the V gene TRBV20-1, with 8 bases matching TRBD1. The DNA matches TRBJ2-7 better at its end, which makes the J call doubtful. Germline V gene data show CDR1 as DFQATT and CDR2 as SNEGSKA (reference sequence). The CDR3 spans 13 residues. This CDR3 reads CSARVRGLYEQYF. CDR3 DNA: TGCAGTGCTAGAGTCAGGGGGCTCTACGAGCAGTACTTC.

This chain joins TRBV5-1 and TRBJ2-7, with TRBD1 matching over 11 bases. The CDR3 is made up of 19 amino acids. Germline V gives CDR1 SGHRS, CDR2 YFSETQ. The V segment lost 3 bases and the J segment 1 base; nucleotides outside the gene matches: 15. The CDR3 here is CASSSPRTGGSFGSYEQYF. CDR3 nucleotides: TGCGCCAGCAGCTCCCCAAGGACAGGGGGCTCCTTTGGGTCCTACGAGCAGTACTTC.

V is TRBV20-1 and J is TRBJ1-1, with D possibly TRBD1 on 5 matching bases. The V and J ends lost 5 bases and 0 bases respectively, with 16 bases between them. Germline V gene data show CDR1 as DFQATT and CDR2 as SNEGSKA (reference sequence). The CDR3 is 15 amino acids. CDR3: CSAPEGGTLNTEAFF. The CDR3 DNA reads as TGCAGTGCTCCGGAGGGAGGGACGTTGAACACTGAAGCTTTCTTT.

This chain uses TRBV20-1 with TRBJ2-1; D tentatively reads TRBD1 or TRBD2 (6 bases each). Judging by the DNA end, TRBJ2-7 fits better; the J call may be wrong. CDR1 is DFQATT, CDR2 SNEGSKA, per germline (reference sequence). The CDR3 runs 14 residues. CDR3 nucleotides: TGCAGTGCTAAAGCGGGTGGCAGGGACAATGAGCAGTACTTC. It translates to CSAKAGGRDNEQYF.

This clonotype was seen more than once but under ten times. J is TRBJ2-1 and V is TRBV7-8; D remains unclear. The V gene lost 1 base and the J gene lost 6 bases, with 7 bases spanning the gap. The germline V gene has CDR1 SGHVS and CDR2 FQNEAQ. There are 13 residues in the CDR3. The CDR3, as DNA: TGTGCCAGCAGCTTAGGGGTGGTCAATGAGCAGTTCTTC. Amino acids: CASSLGVVNEQFF.

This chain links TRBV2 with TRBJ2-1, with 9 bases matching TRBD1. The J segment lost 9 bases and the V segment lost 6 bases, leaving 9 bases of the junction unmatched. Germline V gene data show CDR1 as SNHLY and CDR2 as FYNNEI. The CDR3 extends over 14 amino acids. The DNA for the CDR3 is TGTGCCAGCAGCCCGGGACAGGGCATCATTGAGCAGTTCTTC. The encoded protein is CASSPGQGIIEQFF.

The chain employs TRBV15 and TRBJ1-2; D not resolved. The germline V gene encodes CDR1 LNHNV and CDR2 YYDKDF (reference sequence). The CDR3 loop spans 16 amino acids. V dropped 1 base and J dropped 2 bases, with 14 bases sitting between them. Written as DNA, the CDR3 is TGTGCCACCAGCAGAGGATCTCAACTGGTGAACTATGGCTACACCTTC. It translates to CATSRGSQLVNYGYTF. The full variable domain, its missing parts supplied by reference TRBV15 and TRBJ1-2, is DAMVIQNPRYQVTQFGKPVTLSCSQTLNHNVMYWYQQKSSQAPKLLFHYYDKDFNNEADTPDNFQSRRPNTSFCFLDIRSPGLGDTAMYLCATSRGSQLVNYGYTFGSGTRLTVV.

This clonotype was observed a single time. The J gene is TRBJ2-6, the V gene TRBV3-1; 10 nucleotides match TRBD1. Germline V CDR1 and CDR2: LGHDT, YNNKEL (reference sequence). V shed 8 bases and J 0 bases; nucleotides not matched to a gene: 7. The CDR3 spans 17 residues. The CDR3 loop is CASCRQGATSGANVLTF. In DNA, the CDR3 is TGTGCCAGCTGTCGACAGGGGGCTACCTCTGGGGCCAACGTCCTGACTTTC.

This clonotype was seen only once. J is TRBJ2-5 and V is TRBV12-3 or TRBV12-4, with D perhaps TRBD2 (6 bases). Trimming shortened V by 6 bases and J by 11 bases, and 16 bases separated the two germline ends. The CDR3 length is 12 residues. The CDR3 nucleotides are TGTGCCAGCAGCTTGAGGCGGAGGGAGCAGTACTTC. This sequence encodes CASSLRRREQYF.

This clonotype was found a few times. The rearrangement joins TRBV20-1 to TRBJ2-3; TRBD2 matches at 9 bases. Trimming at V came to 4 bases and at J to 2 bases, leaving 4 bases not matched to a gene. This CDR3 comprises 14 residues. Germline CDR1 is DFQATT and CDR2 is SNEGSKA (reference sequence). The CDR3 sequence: CSATSGLATDTQYF. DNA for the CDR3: TGCAGTGCTACTTCGGGACTAGCCACAGATACGCAGTATTTT.

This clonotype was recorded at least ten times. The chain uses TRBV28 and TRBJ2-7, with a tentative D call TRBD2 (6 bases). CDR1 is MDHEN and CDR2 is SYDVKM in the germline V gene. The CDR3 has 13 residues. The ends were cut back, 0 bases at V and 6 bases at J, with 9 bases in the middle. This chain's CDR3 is CASSLWGGSEQYF. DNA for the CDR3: TGTGCCAGCAGTTTATGGGGAGGAAGCGAGCAGTACTTC. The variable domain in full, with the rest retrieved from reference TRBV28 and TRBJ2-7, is DVKVTQSSRYLVKRTGEKVFLECVQDMDHENMFWYRQDPGLGLRLIYFSYDVKMKEKGDIPEGYSVSREKKERFSLILESASTNQTSMYLCASSLWGGSEQYFGPGTRLTVT.

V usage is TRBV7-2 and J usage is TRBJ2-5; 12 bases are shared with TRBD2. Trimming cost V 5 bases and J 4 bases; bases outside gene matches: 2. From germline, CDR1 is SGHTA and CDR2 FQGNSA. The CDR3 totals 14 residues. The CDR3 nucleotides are TGTGCCAGCAGCCCTAGCGGGAGGGCAGAGACCCAGTACTTC. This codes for CASSPSGRAETQYF.

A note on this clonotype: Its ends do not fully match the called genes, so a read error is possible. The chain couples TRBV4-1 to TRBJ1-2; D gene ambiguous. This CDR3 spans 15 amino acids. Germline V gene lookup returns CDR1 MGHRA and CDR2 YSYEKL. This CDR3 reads CASNTRVGVDYGYTF. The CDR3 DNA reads TGCGCCAGCAACACTCGAGTCGGGGTGGACTATGGTTACACCTTC.

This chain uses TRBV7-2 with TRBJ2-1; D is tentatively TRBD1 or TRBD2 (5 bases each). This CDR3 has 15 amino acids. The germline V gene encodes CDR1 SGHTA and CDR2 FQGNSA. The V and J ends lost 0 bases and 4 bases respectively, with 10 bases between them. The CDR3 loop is CASSLAGVEYNEQFF. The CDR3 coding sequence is TGTGCCAGCAGCTTAGCGGGGGTAGAATACAATGAGCAGTTCTTC.

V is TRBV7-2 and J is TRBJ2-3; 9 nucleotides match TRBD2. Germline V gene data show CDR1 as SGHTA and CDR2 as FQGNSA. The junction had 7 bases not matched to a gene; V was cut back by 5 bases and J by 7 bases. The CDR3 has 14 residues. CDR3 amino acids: CASSAGTSPNTQYF. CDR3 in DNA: TGTGCCAGCAGCGCCGGGACTAGCCCAAATACGCAGTATTTT.

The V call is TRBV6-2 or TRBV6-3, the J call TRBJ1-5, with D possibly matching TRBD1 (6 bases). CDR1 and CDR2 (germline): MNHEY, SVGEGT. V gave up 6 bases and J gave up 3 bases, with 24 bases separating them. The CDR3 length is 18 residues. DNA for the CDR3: TGTGCCAGCAGGACTTACGAGGGGGTGCAGGGTTACAATCAGCCCCAGCATTTT. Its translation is CASRTYEGVQGYNQPQHF.

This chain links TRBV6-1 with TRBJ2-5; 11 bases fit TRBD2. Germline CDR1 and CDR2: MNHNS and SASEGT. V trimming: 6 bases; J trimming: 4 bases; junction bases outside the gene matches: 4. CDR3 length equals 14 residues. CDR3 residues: CASSWTSGPETQYF. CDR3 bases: TGTGCCAGCAGCTGGACTAGCGGGCCAGAGACCCAGTACTTC.

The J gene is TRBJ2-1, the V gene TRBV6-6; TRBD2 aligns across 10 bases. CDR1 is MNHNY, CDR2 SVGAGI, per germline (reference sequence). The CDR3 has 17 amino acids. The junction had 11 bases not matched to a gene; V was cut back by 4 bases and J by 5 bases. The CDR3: CASSSPSTSGRDNEQFF. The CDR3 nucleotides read TGTGCCAGCAGTTCGCCATCGACTAGCGGGCGAGACAATGAGCAGTTCTTC.

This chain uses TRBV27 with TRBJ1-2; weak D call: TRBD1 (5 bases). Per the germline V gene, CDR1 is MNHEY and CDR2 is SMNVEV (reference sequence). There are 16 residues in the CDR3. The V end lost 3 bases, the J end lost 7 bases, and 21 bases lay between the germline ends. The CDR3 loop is CASSFLGQGGAFGYTF. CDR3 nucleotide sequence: TGTGCCAGCAGTTTTCTCGGGCAGGGTGGGGCATTTGGCTACACCTTC.

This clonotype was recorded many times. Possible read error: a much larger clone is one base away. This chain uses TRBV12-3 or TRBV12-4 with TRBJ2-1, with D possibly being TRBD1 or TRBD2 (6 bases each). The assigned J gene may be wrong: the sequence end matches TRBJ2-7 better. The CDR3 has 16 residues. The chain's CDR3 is CASSLLGGQTYNEQYF. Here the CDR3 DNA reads TGTGCCAGCAGTTTGTTGGGGGGCCAGACCTACAATGAGCAGTACTTC.